The present entry profiles one T cell receptor (beta chain) with its context. Antigen: not known. Deep sequencing aimed at 1 in 200,000 to 1 in 1 million T cells' resolution. Method: immunoSEQ multiplex PCR; TCRdb's copy keeps in-frame clones and lacks some. The top ten hold 5.6% of the sample, which has 250,000 to 350,000 clones, approximately 76% seen once. The data were taken from a study of cytotoxic CD8 clonotypes in ibrutinib-treated CLL. The germline V gene encodes CDR1 LNHDA and CDR2 SQIVND (reference sequence). Trimming removed 2 bases from V and 6 bases from J, with 5 bases in between. CDR3 length: 12 residues. Points from the study as a whole: A difference in sampling times existed between sustained-remission and progressing patients. Contraction or stability on treatment characterized the public clonotypes, which were uncommon.

The specimen was PBMCs, collected at disease progression, from a patient treated with ibrutinib. The rearrangement links TRBV19 to TRBJ2-1, with D hard to call. The receptor was isolated from a human donor with chronic lymphocytic leukemia. This CDR3 is CASSIMGNEQFF. The DNA of the CDR3 is TGTGCCAGTAGTATAATGGGCAATGAGCAGTTCTTC.